This TCR beta chain was observed in a study of cytomegalovirus exposure and HLA in healthy donors (TCRdb year 2017). Turning to the overall study: An earlier analysis of more than 550 of the donors reported approximately 300 Gb of sequence data and approximately 120 million unique TCR beta sequences obtained from roughly 170 million T cells. Roughly five DR-DQ haplotypes were handled as single units for association and clustering because linkage in the cohort was strong. The study aimed to test whether cataloging public T cell receptors could reveal signatures of past pathogen exposure. The study combined high-throughput TCR immunosequencing, statistical association of individual TCRs with disease status, and machine learning to predict cytomegalovirus infection status. A later analysis re-examined previously published TCR beta repertoires from more than 650 donors and added high-resolution HLA genotyping to investigate patterns of TCR occurrence. An earlier analysis of around 580 of the donors used high-throughput TCR beta sequencing to judge whether each TCR beta V gene segment behaved as functional or pseudogenic. Every discovery cohort repertoire had been produced on one sequencing platform. Alongside the repertoire data, information on donor age, sex, ethnicity and CMV serostatus was compiled. Of the 398 genotyped donors, about 80% fell in the genetic ancestry cluster associated with self-reported Caucasian donors. Rather than using new phenotypic data, the later analysis identified candidate immune exposures from TCR beta sequences and from how often those sequences occurred across donors. An early release that covered more than 550 HLA-typed donors contained approximately 320 gigabases of sequencing data and 70 million to 100 million unique TCR sequences. A later genetic analysis took genome-wide SNP genotypes for about 55% of the roughly 700 donors and used that subset as a discovery cohort. The T cell repertoires of some 670 subjects were profiled by immunosequencing and related to cytomegalovirus serostatus. The number of donors typed differed by locus, with about 629-640 for A, B, C, DRB1 and DQB1, over 500 for DQA1, approximately 570 for DPA1, and some 440 for DPB1. Besides the first cohort of approximately 670 subjects, a separate validation cohort made up of 120 or so different subjects was used. On average, 235,054 unique TCR beta nucleotide sequences were sequenced per donor among 398 genotyped donors of the cohort, with roughly 18% of those sequences being non-productive. HLA typing covered class I and class II loci at four-digit resolution. What the research found in general, with its limitations: Most CMV-associated TCR beta chains appeared to be HLA-restricted in a later analysis, and the HLA associations seemed to be driven largely by CMV exposure. Strong co-occurrence of HLA alleles, especially DR and DQ, made assigning TCR associations to individual alleles difficult. According to the authors, the approach could potentially be generalized to other disease states and immunological phenotypes. Several of the top co-occurrence clusters appeared to be linked to parvovirus B19, influenza, CMV and Epstein-Barr virus, according to a later analysis. Because the 87-base-pair reads could not distinguish some IMGT-functional V segments, including TRBV6-2 and TRBV6-3, those segments were excluded. In a later analysis, the rate of TCR association differed among HLA loci, with DRB1 alleles having the most associated TCRs and HLA-C alleles having the fewest. A later analysis associated about 17,000 TCR beta sequences with specific HLA alleles at a false discovery rate of 0.05. In this cohort, only TCR beta chains were sequenced, and detectable features were limited by the absence of alpha or paired-chain data. Correlated functional status among segregating V segments might be attributable to linkage disequilibrium, but an unknown experimental factor could not be ruled out. The study listed 164 TCR beta chains as associated with cytomegalovirus. In an earlier analysis of about 550 of the donors, most TCR beta V segments were observed in productive rearrangements about 90% or about 30% of the time, broadly matching IMGT annotations. Sequencing depth was assumed to be roughly uniform across donors in the presence/absence analyses, though that assumption may not hold. Immune exposure information for the cohort was limited to CMV serostatus. Because HLA typing was unavailable for some donors at each locus, only the typed subset was used in association tests. In a later analysis, HLA-associated TCR beta chains were found to be more clonally expanded and to have lower generation probabilities than equally common non-associated chains. Compared with the approximately 670-donor mean, donors in an Asian-associated ancestry cluster had fewer N-insertions in productive TCRs, according to a later genetic analysis. A further reported finding was that TCR beta sequences accurately predicted the HLA-A and HLA-B alleles for most subjects in the first cohort. A group of highly shared sequence variants was considered likely to be a technical artifact of the sequencing pipeline. In a later genetic analysis, a missense DCLRE1C variant was associated with V-gene and J-gene trimming of TCR beta chains, and the association was replicated in an independent cohort. Because counts were too low, more than 15 rarely observed V segments, including chromosome 9 orphons, were excluded from the earlier analysis of roughly 580 of the donors. Most TCR sequences were seen in very few donors, while some public TCRs were found in many individuals. In vitro tests confirmed that a few of the cytomegalovirus-associated TCR beta chains recognize cytomegalovirus antigens. The classifier was reported to diagnose cytomegalovirus status with high specificity and sensitivity in both the original and validation cohorts.

The CDR3 contains 17 residues, cysteine and phenylalanine counted. Left in the record is the CDR3 DNA by itself, 51 bases read in frame from the first base. Relative to germline, V is 0 bases shorter and J is 2 bases shorter, with 16 bases between their ends. Via the germline V gene (reference sequence), CDR1 is LNHDA and CDR2 SQIVND. In total, roughly 670 healthy bone marrow donors made up the cohort. All cohort members were sampled while nominally healthy, although unrecorded immune exposures were likely present. The donor tested CMV seronegative, placing the donor among the approximately 360 seronegative members of the cohort. Every donor gave a peripheral blood sample, and the peripheral blood mononuclear cells from that sample were used for TCR beta sequencing. Genomic DNA extraction from the blood cell samples was performed with the Qiagen DNeasy Blood Extraction Kit. Libraries were made using the immunoSEQ multiplex PCR assay. For the multiplex PCR, a mixture combining 60 forward primers for TCR Vbeta segments and 13 reverse primers for TCR Jbeta segments was used. A multiplex PCR assay on genomic DNA amplified the CDR3 region of rearranged TCR beta genes. Amplified TCR beta libraries were sequenced as 87-base-pair reads on the Illumina HiSeq System. On the authors' methods: Across the roughly 700 repertoires, a later analysis counted about 81 million unique TCR beta chains, roughly 11 million of which were shared by at least two donors. To remove PCR and sequencing errors, raw reads were error-corrected and collapsed into unique sequences using a nearest-neighbor algorithm that merged closely related sequences. Alignment of CDR3 sequences to IMGT reference sequences was used to assign V, D and J gene segments. For a sequence to be retained, a match of at least six nucleotides to both a V gene segment and a J gene segment was required. A rearrangement was called productive if the CDR3 had no stop codons and remained in frame with V and J, and every other rearrangement was called non-productive. CDR3 was defined according to IMGT convention as the region running from the second conserved V-encoded cysteine to the conserved J-encoded phenylalanine. In an earlier analysis of 587 of the donors, sequences lacking an unambiguous match to a single V gene segment were excluded. In an earlier analysis of some 590 of the donors, a V segment was called functional when productive rearrangements were above 56.7%, and segregating when the standard deviation between donors exceeded 5%. To diagnose cytomegalovirus status from the catalog of TCR beta chain sequences, a statistical classification framework was built. In a later analysis, TCR nucleotide sequences were compared against IMGT/GENE-DB human TR gene sequences so that V and J genes could be assigned. In a later analysis, CDR3 sequences and most-parsimonious VDJ recombination scenarios were assigned using the TCRdist pipeline. A later analysis defined each TCR beta chain by its CDR3 amino acid sequence plus V-gene family, and excluded reads lacking a unique V-gene family. To address suspected cross-contamination and a sequencing artifact, a later analysis removed a few hundred highly shared, low-generation-probability nucleotide sequences. In a later analysis, a clonal expansion index for each public chain was calculated from normalized within-repertoire ranks of inferred template counts. Generation probabilities in a later analysis came from a VDJ recombination model fitted to out-of-frame rearrangements, and those results were checked against IGoR. In a later analysis, hypergeometric tests were used to score TCR-TCR, TCR-HLA and TCR-CMV co-occurrence, with a repertoire-size bias correction applied to TCR pairs. A later analysis estimated false discovery rates by permuting HLA or CMV assignments 20 times. A later analysis grouped co-occurring TCRs with DBSCAN, adding TCRdist sequence similarity when clustering within HLA-allele-positive subsets. Repertoires with fewer than 30,000 or more than 120,000 public chains were left out of co-occurrence clustering, as were five repertoires with anomalous nucleotide sharing. The table was pulled from immuneACCESS by TCRdb, which kept in-frame rearrangements only. Such tables lose some clones; where checked, under half of the loss comes from unresolved V genes, and the rest has no known cause. V and J calls and clone size are given by that table; D and trimming were obtained from the DNA. Here the sample has about 180,000 clones; around three quarters occur a single time. The ten largest account for under 7.5% of the sample.

About this clone itself: Its antigen is unknown. No base quality information exists; no much larger clone differs at one position.

The TCR sequence derives from a man aged 40-55 years in good health and CMV-seronegative. The rearrangement combines TRBV19 with TRBJ1-2, and TRBD1 may be the D gene, going by 5 matching bases. The material sequenced was PBMCs. CDR3 loop: CASSIEGFWGRNYGYTF. Read as DNA, the sequence is TGTGCCAGTAGTATAGAAGGTTTTTGGGGCAGGAACTATGGCTACACCTTC.